These 17 T cell receptor beta chains were sequenced from one sample in a study of blood T cells in healthy people across ages (dated by TCRdb to the mid-2010s). The method behind the library was 5' RACE. The reads were generated on an Illumina HiSeq 2500. A second PCR of roughly 6 to 12 cycles was performed with a sample-barcoded 5' primer and a J-beta primer mix. Using fastp at Q25 and MiXCR, TCRdb reprocessed the public reads and kept productive beta chains. Here each entry gathers all rows of one CDR3 protein and keeps the most common genes and DNA. The sample has 1 million or so distinct CDR3 sequences on record, under 30% of them singletons. Together, the top ten hold around 0.75% of the sample. The sample was also linked to a second study, of T cells of mothers and their children.

Source material: blood. These receptors were collected from a girl under 10 years old in good health.

As concerns this clonotype: One end of the junction is discordant with germline, which a read error may explain. This chain joins TRBV27 and TRBJ2-5, with D perhaps TRBD2 (5 bases). The end of the DNA is better explained by TRBJ2-1, so the J call may be wrong. CDR1 and CDR2 from the germline V gene are MNHEY and SMNVEV (reference sequence). This CDR3 has 12 amino acids. CDR3: CVSSRSSREQFF. In DNA, the CDR3 is TGTGTCAGCAGTAGATCTAGCCGGGAGCAGTTCTTC.

In this sample, this clonotype turned up many times. The chain employs TRBV20-1 and TRBJ2-3; D might be TRBD1 or TRBD2, each matching 5 bases. The CDR3 contains 12 residues. Trimming left V 1 base short and J 6 bases short, with 8 bases between. Per germline, CDR1 DFQATT and CDR2 SNEGSKA (reference sequence). As DNA, the CDR3 is TGCAGTGCTAGAGGGGGGAGTGATACGCAGTATTTT. This sequence encodes CSARGGSDTQYF.

The V call is TRBV6-4, the J call TRBJ2-2; D may be TRBD1 (5 bases). The germline V gene has CDR1 MRHNA and CDR2 SNTAGT. The CDR3 is 14 amino acids. Between the trimmed V and J ends, which lost 11 bases and 1 base, there was a span of 14 bases. The DNA of the CDR3 is TGTGCCTCCAAAGGGCAGGGGAACACCGGGGAGCTGTTTTTT. It is translated as CASKGQGNTGELFF.

The gene calls are TRBV27 and TRBJ1-2, with TRBD1 identical over 8 bases. The CDR3 consists of 14 residues. V was pared by 11 bases and J by 6 bases, with 14 bases of the junction left unmatched. The germline gives CDR1 MNHEY, CDR2 SMNVEV (reference sequence). The CDR3 loop reads CAASSQGADDGYTF. The DNA of the CDR3 is TGTGCCGCCTCGTCCCAGGGGGCCGACGATGGCTACACCTTC.

This clonotype was picked up a small number of times. This chain connects TRBV14 to TRBJ2-1, with D perhaps TRBD2 (5 bases). V lost 0 bases to trimming and J lost 14 bases, with 11 bases between them. This CDR3 has 12 residues. Looked up from germline, CDR1 is SGHDN and CDR2 is FVKESK. For the CDR3, the DNA is TGTGCCAGCAGCCAAGATGAGGGATTTAAGTTCTTC. Residues: CASSQDEGFKFF.

V and J are TRBV6-1 and TRBJ2-7; D unresolved. The ends were cut back, 4 bases at V and 2 bases at J, with 12 bases in the middle. This CDR3 spans 14 amino acids. Germline CDR1 is MNHNS and CDR2 is SASEGT. The CDR3: CASSARTAPYEQYF. The CDR3 coding sequence is TGTGCCAGCAGTGCCCGGACGGCTCCCTACGAGCAGTACTTC.

This clonotype appeared a few times. This chain uses TRBV6-6 with TRBJ2-1, with unresolved D. V shed 0 bases and J shed 8 bases, with 14 bases lying between them. Germline values: CDR1 MNHNY, CDR2 SVGAGI (reference sequence). This CDR3 is 15 amino acids long. Here the CDR3 reads CASSYSLSYPDEQFF. The CDR3 DNA follows: TGTGCCAGCAGTTACTCGCTTTCCTATCCCGATGAGCAGTTCTTC.

The sample holds a few counts of this clonotype. Compared with germline, one end of the junction differs, possibly owing to a read error. The chain is built from TRBV27 and TRBJ1-1; no reliable D call. The germline CDR1 and CDR2 sequences are MNHEY and SMNVEV (reference sequence). The CDR3 extends over 13 amino acids. The DNA for the CDR3 is TGTGCCAGCAAGGTTTGGGAGAACACTGTAGCTTTCTTT. Its translation: CASKVWENTVAFF.

This chain uses TRBV4-1 with TRBJ2-5; D not certain. The CDR3 sequence is 13 residues long. Germline V gene data show CDR1 as MGHRA and CDR2 as YSYEKL. V was trimmed by 1 base and J by 5 bases, leaving 8 bases between them. Written as DNA, the CDR3 is TGCGCCAGCAGCCAAGCGGCGGTGGAGACCCAGTACTTC. As protein: CASSQAAVETQYF.

The rearrangement uses TRBV10-3 and TRBJ2-1, with D maybe TRBD2 (7 bases). The germline gives CDR1 ENHRY, CDR2 SYGVKD. CDR3 size: 19 residues. Between the trimmed V and J ends, which lost 7 bases and 3 bases, there was a span of 28 bases. DNA for the CDR3: TGTGCCATCAATGTTGGGGGCCCCCGCTCCGCGGGAGTCTACAATGAGCAGTTCTTC. Translation: CAINVGGPRSAGVYNEQFF.

The chain is built from TRBV29-1 and TRBJ2-5, with D perhaps matching TRBD1 or TRBD2 (5 bases each). Per the germline V gene, CDR1 is SQVTM and CDR2 is ANQGSEA. V was clipped by 4 bases and J by 5 bases, with 23 bases between them. The CDR3 sequence is 16 residues long. The chain's CDR3 is CSVAGPGPLTYETQYF. In nucleotides, the CDR3 is TGCAGCGTTGCTGGCCCGGGACCCCTGACTTACGAGACCCAGTACTTC. Using reference TRBV29-1 and TRBJ2-5 for the parts outside the CDR3, the full variable domain is SAVISQKPSRDICQRGTSLTIQCQVDSQVTMMFWYRQQPGQSLTLIATANQGSEATYESGFVIDKFPISRPNLTFSTLTVSNMSPEDSSIYLCSVAGPGPLTYETQYFGPGTRLLVL.

V and J are TRBV4-1 and TRBJ2-2, with 7 bases lining up with TRBD2. The CDR3 length is 14 residues. V gave up 8 bases and J gave up 1 base; unmatched junction bases: 4. Germline loops: CDR1 MGHRA, CDR2 YSYEKL. The DNA of the CDR3 is TGCGCCAGCGGTGCTAGCGGGAACACCGGGGAGCTGTTTTTT. Amino acids: CASGASGNTGELFF.

In this sample, this clonotype turned up a few times. This sequence joins TRBV29-1 and TRBJ2-5; 10 bases align to TRBD2. The J call is in doubt because the DNA end fits TRBJ2-1 better. There are 14 residues in the CDR3. In germline, CDR1 is SQVTM, CDR2 ANQGSEA. The CDR3 coding sequence is TGCAGCGTTGATACAGCGGGGGGGTTAAATGAGCAGTTCTTC. Translated: CSVDTAGGLNEQFF.

This rearrangement joins TRBV9 to TRBJ1-6; D gene unclear. The V end lost 0 bases, the J end lost 5 bases, and 9 bases lay between the germline ends. Germline V gene lookup returns CDR1 SGDLS and CDR2 YYNGEE. The CDR3 loop spans 15 amino acids. CDR3 residues: CASSVGRENNSPLHF. Written as DNA, the CDR3 is TGTGCCAGCAGCGTAGGTCGGGAAAATAATTCACCCCTCCACTTT.

The chain employs TRBV12-5 and TRBJ2-7, with TRBD2 matching over 7 bases. The V gene's germline CDR1 is LGHNT and CDR2 FRNRAP. Trimming removed 0 bases from V and 3 bases from J; junction bases left unmatched: 5. This CDR3 contains 15 residues. The CDR3 region has the DNA TGTGCTAGTGGTTTGGTCTGGCGGGGGAACTACGAGCAGTACTTC. Residues: CASGLVWRGNYEQYF.

This clonotype was seen just once. The chain combines TRBV20-1 with TRBJ1-1, with 8 bases identical to TRBD1. Germline CDR1 and CDR2: DFQATT and SNEGSKA (reference sequence). With V trimmed by 8 bases and J by 1 base, 6 bases remained unmatched. The CDR3 runs to 13 residues. CDR3 nucleotide sequence: TGCAGTTTGAGGACAGGGAGGAACACTGAAGCTTTCTTT. Translation: CSLRTGRNTEAFF.

The J gene is TRBJ1-5, the V gene TRBV5-6; D remains ambiguous. Per the germline V gene, CDR1 is SGHDT and CDR2 is YYEEEE. There are 15 residues in the CDR3. V was clipped by 3 bases and J by 0 bases, with 10 bases between them. CDR3 protein: CASSSRVYSNQPQHF. The CDR3 coding sequence is TGTGCCAGCAGCTCTAGAGTTTATAGCAATCAGCCCCAGCATTTT.